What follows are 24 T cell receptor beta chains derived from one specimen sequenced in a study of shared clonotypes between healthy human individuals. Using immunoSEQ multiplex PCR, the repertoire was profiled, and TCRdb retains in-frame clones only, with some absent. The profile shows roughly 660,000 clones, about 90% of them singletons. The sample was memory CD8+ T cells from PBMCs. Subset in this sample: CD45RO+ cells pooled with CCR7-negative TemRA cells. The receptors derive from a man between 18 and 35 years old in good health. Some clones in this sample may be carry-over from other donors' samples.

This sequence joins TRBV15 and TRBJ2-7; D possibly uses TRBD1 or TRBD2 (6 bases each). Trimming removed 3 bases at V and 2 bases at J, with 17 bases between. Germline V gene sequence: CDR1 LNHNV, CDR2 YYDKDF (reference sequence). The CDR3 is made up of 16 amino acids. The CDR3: CATSSPIGGPTYEQYF. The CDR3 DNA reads TGTGCCACCAGCAGCCCAATAGGGGGGCCTACCTACGAGCAGTACTTC.

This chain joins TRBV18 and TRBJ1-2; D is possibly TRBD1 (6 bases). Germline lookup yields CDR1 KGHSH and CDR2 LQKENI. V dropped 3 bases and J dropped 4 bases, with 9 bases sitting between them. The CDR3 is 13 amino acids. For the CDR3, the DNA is TGTGCCAGCTCACCCGAGGGGGTCTATGGCTACACCTTC. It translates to CASSPEGVYGYTF.

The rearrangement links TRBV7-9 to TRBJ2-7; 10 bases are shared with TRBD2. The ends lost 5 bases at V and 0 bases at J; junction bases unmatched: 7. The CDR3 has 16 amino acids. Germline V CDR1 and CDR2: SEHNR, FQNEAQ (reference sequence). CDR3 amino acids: CASSGAGGPISYEQYF. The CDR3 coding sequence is TGTGCCAGCAGCGGAGCGGGAGGGCCGATCTCCTACGAGCAGTACTTC.

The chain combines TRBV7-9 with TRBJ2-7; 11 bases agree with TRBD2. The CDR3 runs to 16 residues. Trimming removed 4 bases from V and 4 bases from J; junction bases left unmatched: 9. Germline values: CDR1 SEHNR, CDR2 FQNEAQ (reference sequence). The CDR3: CASSSGSGRAEYEQYF. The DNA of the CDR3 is TGTGCCAGCAGCTCCGGTAGCGGGAGGGCCGAATACGAGCAGTACTTC.

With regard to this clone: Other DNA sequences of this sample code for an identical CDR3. The CDR3 sequence is CASSDRGTYEQYF. In DNA, the CDR3 is TGTGCCAGCAGTGACAGAGGTACCTACGAGCAGTACTTC. This rearrangement joins TRBV2 to TRBJ2-7; D is unresolved. The CDR3 contains 13 residues. Trimming removed 3 bases from V and 2 bases from J, with 8 bases in between. CDR1 and CDR2 from the germline V gene are SNHLY and FYNNEI.

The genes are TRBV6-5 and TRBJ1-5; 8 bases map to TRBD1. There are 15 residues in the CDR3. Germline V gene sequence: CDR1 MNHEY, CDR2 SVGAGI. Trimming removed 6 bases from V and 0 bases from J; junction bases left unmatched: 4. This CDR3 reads CASSRTGYSNQPQHF. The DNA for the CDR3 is TGTGCCAGCAGCCGGACAGGGTATAGCAATCAGCCCCAGCATTTT.

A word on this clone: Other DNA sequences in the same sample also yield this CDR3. CDR3: CASSLGRNYEQYF. The DNA for the CDR3 is TGTGCCAGCAGTTTAGGACGGAACTACGAGCAGTACTTC. The chain links TRBV27 to TRBJ2-7; D ambiguous. The CDR3 consists of 13 residues. The V gene lost 2 bases and the J gene lost 3 bases, with 8 bases spanning the gap. Germline V lookup: CDR1 MNHEY, CDR2 SMNVEV (reference sequence).

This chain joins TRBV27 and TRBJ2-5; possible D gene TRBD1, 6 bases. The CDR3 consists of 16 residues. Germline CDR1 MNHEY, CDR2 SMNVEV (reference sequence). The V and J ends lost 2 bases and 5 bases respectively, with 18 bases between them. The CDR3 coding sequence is TGTGCCAGCAGTTTACGGGGACACCTCGGGGCGGAGACCCAGTACTTC. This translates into CASSLRGHLGAETQYF.

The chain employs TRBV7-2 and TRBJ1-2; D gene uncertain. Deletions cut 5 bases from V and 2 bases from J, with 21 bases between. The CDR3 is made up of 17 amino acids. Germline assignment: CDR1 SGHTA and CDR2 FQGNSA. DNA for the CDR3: TGTGCCAGCAGCCCGGCATCGGGCTCCGGCCGCAACTATGGCTACACCTTC. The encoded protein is CASSPASGSGRNYGYTF.

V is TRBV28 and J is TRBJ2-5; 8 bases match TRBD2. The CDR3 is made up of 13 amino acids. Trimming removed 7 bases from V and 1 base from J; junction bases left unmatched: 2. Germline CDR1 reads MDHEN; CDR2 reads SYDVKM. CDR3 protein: CASKGLGQETQYF. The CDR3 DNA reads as TGTGCCAGCAAGGGACTAGGCCAAGAGACCCAGTACTTC. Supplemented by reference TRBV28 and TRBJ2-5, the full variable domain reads DVKVTQSSRYLVKRTGEKVFLECVQDMDHENMFWYRQDPGLGLRLIYFSYDVKMKEKGDIPEGYSVSREKKERFSLILESASTNQTSMYLCASKGLGQETQYFGPGTRLLVL.

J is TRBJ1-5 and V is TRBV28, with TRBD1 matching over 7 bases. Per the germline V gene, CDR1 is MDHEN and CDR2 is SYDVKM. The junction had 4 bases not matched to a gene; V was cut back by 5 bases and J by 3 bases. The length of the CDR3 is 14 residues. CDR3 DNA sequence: TGTGCCAGCAGTAGGACAGGTCCCAATCAGCCCCAGCATTTT. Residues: CASSRTGPNQPQHF.

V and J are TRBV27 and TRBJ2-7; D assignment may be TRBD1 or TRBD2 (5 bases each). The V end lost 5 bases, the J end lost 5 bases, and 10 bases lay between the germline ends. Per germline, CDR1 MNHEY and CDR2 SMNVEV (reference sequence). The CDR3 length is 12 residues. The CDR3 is CASSRWGNEQYF. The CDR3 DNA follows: TGTGCCAGCAGTCGTTGGGGGAACGAGCAGTACTTC.

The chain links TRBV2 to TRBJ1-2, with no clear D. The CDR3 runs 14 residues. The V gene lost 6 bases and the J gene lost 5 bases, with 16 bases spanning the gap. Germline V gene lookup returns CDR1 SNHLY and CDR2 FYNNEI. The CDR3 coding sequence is TGTGCCAGCAGGCGAGTGGACGGCCCTTATGGCTACACCTTC. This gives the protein CASRRVDGPYGYTF.

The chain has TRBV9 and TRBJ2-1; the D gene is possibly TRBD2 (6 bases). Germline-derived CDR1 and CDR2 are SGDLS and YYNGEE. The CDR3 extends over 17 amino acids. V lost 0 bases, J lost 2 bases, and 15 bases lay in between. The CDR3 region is CASSVAKTGDPYNEQFF. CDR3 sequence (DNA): TGTGCCAGCAGCGTAGCTAAAACGGGAGATCCCTACAATGAGCAGTTCTTC.

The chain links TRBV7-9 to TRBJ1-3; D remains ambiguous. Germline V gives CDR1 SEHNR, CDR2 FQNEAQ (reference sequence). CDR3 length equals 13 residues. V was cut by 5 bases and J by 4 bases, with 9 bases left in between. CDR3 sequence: CASSASPGNTIYF. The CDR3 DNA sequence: TGTGCCAGCAGCGCAAGTCCCGGAAACACCATATATTTT.

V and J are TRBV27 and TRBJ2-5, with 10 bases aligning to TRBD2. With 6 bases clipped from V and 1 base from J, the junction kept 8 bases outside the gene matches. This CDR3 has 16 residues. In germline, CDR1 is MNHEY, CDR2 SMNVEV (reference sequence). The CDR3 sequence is CASSHLSGRGQETQYF. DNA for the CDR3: TGTGCCAGCAGCCACCTCAGCGGGAGGGGCCAAGAGACCCAGTACTTC.

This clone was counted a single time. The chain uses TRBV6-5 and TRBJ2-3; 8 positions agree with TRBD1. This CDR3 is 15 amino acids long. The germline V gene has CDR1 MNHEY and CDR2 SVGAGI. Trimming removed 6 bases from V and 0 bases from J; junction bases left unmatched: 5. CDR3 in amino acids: CASSLQGGSTDTQYF. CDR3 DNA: TGTGCCAGCAGCCTACAGGGGGGTAGCACAGATACGCAGTATTTT.

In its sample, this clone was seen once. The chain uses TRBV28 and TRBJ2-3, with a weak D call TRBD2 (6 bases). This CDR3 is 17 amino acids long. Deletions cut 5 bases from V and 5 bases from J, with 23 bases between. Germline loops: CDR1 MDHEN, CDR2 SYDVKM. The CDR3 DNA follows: TGTGCCAGCAGTACCCTAGCCCTCACGGGAGATGGAGATACGCAGTATTTT. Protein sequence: CASSTLALTGDGDTQYF.

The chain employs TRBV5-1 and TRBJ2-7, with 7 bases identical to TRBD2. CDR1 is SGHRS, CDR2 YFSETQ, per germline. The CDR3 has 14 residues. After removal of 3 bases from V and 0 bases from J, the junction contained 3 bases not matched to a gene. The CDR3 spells CASSWLAASYEQYF. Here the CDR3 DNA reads TGCGCCAGCAGCTGGCTAGCGGCCTCCTACGAGCAGTACTTC.

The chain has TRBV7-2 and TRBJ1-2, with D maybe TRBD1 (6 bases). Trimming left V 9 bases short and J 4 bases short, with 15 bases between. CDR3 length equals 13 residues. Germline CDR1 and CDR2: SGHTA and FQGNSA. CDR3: CASPGAGLYGYTF. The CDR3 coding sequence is TGTGCCAGTCCAGGGGCCGGACTCTATGGCTACACCTTC.

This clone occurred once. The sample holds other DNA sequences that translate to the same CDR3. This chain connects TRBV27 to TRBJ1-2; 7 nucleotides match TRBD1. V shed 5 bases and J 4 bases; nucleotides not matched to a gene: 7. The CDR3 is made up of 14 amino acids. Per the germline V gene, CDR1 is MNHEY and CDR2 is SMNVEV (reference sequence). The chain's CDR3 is CASSPRGLGYGYTF. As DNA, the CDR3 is TGTGCCAGCAGTCCGAGGGGGCTCGGCTATGGCTACACCTTC.

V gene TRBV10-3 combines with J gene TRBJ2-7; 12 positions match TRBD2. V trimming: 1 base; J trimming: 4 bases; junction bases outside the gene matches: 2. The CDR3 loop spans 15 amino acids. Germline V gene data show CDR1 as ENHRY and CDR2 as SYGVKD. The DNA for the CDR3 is TGTGCCATCAGTGAGTGGACTAGCGGGGCTTACGAGCAGTACTTC. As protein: CAISEWTSGAYEQYF.

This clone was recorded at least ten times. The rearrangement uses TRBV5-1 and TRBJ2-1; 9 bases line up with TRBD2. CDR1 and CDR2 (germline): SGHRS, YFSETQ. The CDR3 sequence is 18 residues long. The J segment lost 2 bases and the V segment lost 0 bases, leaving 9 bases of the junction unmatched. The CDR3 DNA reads TGCGCCAGCAGCTTGGTATCTAGCGGGACCGGAACCTACAATGAGCAGTTCTTC. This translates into CASSLVSSGTGTYNEQFF.

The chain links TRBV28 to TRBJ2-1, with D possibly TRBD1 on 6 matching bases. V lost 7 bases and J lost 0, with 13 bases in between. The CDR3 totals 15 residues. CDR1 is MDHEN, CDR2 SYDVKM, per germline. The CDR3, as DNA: TGTGCCAGCAACTACAGGGCCAACTCCTACAATGAGCAGTTCTTC. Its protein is CASNYRANSYNEQFF.